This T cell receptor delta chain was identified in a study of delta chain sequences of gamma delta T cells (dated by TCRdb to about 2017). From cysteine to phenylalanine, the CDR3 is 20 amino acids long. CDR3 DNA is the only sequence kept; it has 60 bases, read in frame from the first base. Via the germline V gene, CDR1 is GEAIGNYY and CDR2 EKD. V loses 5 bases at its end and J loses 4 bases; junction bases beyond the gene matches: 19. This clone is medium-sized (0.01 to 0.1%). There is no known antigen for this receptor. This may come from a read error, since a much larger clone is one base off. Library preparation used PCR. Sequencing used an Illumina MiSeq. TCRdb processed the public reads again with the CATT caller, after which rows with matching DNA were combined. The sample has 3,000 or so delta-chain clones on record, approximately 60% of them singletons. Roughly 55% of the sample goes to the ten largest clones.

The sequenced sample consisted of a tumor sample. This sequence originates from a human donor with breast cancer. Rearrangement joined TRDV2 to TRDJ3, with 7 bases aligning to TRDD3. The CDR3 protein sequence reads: CACAPATTSGDPWDTRQMFF. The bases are TGTGCCTGTGCCCCCGCCACTACCTCGGGGGATCCGTGGGACACCCGACAGATGTTTTTC.